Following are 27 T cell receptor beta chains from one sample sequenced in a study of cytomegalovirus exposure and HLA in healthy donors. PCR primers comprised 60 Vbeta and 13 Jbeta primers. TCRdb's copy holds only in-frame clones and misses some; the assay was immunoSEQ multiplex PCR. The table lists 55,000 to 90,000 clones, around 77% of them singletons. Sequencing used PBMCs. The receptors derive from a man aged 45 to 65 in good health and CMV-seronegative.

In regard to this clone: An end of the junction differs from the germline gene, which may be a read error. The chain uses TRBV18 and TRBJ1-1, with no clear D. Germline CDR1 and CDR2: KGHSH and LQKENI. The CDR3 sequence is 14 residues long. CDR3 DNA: TGTGCCAGCTCACCACCATCGGAGAACACTGAATCTTTCTTT. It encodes CASSPPSENTESFF.

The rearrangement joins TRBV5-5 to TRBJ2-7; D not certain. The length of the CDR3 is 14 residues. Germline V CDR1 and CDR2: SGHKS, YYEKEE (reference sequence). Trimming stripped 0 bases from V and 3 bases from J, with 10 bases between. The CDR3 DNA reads TGTGCCAGCAGCTTGGTTAGCACCAACTACGAGCAGTACTTC. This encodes CASSLVSTNYEQYF.

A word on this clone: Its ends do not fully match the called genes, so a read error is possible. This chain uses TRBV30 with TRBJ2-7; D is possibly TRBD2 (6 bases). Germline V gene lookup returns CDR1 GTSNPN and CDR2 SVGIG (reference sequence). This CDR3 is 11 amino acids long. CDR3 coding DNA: TGTGCCTGGGGAGGGCACCACCTATCATTCTTC. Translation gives CAWGGHHLSFF.

CDR3 in amino acids: CAWSPAGLGFF. The CDR3 bases are TGTGCCTGGAGTCCCGCGGGCCTGGGGTTCTTC. The chain carries TRBV30 and TRBJ2-1, with D possibly TRBD2 on 5 matching bases. V dropped 2 bases and J dropped 15 bases, with 14 bases sitting between them. Per germline, CDR1 GTSNPN and CDR2 SVGIG (reference sequence). The CDR3 runs 11 residues.

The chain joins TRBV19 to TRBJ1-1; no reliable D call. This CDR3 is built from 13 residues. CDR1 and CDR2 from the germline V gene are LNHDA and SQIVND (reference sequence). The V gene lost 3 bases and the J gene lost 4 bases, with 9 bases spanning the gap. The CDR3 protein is CASSMKRGTEAFF. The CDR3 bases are TGTGCCAGTAGTATGAAACGGGGCACTGAAGCTTTCTTT.

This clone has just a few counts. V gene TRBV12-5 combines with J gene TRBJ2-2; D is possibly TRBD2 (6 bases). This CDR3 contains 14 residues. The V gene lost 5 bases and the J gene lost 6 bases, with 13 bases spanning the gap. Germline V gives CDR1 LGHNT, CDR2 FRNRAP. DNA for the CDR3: TGTGCTAGTGGTCCCCAGACTAGTGCCGGGGAGCTGTTTTTT. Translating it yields CASGPQTSAGELFF.

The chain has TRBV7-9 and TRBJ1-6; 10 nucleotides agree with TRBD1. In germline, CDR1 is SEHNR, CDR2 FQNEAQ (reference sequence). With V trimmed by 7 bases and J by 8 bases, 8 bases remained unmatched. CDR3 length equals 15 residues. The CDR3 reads CASTLSGTGDSPLHF. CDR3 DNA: TGTGCCAGCACCCTTTCTGGGACAGGGGATTCACCCCTCCACTTT.

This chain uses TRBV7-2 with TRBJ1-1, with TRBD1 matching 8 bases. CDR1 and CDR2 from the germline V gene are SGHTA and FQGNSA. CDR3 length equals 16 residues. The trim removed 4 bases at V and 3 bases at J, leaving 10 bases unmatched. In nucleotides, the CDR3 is TGTGCCAGCAGCTCTCCTCGGGACAGGTCGGACACTGAAGCTTTCTTT. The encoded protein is CASSSPRDRSDTEAFF.

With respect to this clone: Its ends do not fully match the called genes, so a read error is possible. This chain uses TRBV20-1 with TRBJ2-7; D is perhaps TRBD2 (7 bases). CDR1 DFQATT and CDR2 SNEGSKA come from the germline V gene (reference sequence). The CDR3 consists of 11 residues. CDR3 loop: CSAQLGEGENF. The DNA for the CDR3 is TGCAGTGCCCAATTGGGGGAGGGGGAGAACTTC.

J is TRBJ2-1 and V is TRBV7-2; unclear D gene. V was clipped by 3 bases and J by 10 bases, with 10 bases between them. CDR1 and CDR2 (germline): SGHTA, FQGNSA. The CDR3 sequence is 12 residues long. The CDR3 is CASSLGFGEQFF. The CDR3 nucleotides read TGTGCCAGCAGCTTGGGTTTCGGGGAGCAGTTCTTC.

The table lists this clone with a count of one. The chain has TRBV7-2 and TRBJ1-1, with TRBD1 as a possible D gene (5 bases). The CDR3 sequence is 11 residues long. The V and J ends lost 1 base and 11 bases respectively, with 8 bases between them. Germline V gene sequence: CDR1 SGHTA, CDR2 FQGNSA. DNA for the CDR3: TGTGCCAGCAGCTTAGGGGGGGACGCTTTCTTT. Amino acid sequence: CASSLGGDAFF.

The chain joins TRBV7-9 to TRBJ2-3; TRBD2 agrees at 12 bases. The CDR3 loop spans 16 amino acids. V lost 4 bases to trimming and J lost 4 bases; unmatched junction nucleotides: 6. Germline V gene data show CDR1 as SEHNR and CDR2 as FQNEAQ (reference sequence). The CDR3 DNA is TGTGCCAGCAGCTCGGGACTAGCGGGTAATTCAGATACGCAGTATTTT. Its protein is CASSSGLAGNSDTQYF.

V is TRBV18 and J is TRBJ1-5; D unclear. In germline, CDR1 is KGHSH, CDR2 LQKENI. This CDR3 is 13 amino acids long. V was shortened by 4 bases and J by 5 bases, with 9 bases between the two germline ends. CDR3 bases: TGTGCCAGCTCACTCGACAATTATCAGCCCCAGCATTTT. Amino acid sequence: CASSLDNYQPQHF.

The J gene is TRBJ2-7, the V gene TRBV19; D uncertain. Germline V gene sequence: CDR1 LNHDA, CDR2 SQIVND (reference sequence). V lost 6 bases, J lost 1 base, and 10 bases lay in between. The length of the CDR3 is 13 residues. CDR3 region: CASRPAISYEQYF. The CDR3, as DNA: TGTGCCAGTAGGCCCGCGATTTCCTACGAGCAGTACTTC.

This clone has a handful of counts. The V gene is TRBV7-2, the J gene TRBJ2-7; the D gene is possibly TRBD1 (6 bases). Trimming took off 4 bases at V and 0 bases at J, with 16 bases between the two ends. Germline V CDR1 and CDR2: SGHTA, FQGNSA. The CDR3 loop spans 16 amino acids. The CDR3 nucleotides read TGTGCCAGCAGCTCTCCGGGGCAGGGGTTCTCCTACGAGCAGTACTTC. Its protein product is CASSSPGQGFSYEQYF.

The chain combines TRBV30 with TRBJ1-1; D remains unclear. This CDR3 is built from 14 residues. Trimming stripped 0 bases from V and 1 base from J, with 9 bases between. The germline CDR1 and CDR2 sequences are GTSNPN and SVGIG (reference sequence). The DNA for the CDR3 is TGTGCCTGGAGTGTAGGACTCGCGAACACTGAAGCTTTCTTT. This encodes CAWSVGLANTEAFF.

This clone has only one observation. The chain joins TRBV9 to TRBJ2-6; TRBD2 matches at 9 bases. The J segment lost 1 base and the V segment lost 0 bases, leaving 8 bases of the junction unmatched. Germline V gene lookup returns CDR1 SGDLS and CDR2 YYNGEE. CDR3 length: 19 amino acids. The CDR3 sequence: CASSVVTGLANSGANVLTF. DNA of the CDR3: TGTGCCAGCAGCGTAGTTACGGGACTAGCAAATTCTGGGGCCAACGTCCTGACTTTC. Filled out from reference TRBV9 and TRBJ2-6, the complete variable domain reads DSGVTQTPKHLITATGQRVTLRCSPRSGDLSVYWYQQSLDQGLQFLIQYYNGEERAKGNILERFSAQQFPDLHSELNLSSLELGDSALYFCASSVVTGLANSGANVLTFGAGSRLTVL.

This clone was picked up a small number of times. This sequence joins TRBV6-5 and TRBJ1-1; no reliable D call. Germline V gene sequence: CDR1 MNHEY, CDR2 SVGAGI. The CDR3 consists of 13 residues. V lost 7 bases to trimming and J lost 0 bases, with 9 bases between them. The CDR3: CASTLSLNTEAFF. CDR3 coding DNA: TGTGCCAGCACCCTCTCCTTGAACACTGAAGCTTTCTTT.

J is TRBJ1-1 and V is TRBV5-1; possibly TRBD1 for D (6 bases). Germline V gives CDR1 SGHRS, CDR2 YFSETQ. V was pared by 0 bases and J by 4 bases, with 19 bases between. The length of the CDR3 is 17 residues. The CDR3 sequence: CASSLGPRGLLSTEAFF. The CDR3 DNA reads TGCGCCAGCAGCTTGGGTCCCAGGGGCCTGTTGAGCACTGAAGCTTTCTTT.

The CDR3 protein is CAWSSGSNQPQHF. The CDR3, as DNA: TGTGCCTGGAGCTCAGGGAGCAATCAGCCCCAGCATTTT. The chain employs TRBV30 and TRBJ1-5; a possible D gene is TRBD1 (5 bases). There are 13 residues in the CDR3. V was trimmed by 3 bases and J by 1 base, leaving 7 bases between them. The germline V gene encodes CDR1 GTSNPN and CDR2 SVGIG (reference sequence).

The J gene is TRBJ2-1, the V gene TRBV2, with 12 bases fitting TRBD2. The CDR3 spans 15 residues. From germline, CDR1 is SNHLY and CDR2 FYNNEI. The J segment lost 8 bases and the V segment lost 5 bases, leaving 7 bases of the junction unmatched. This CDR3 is CASSPSGRVVYEQFF. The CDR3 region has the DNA TGTGCCAGCAGTCCTAGCGGGAGGGTAGTCTATGAGCAGTTCTTC.

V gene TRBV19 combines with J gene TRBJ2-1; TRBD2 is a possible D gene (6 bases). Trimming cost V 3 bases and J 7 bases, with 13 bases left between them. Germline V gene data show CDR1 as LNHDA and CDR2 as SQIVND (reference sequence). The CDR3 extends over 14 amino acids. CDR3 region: CASSISQAGNEQFF. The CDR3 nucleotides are TGTGCCAGTAGTATTTCCCAGGCGGGGAATGAGCAGTTCTTC. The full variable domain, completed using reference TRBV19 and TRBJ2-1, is DGGITQSPKYLFRKEGQNVTLSCEQNLNHDAMYWYRQDPGQGLRLIYYSQIVNDFQKGDIAEGYSVSREKKESFPLTVTSAQKNPTAFYLCASSISQAGNEQFFGPGTRLTVL.

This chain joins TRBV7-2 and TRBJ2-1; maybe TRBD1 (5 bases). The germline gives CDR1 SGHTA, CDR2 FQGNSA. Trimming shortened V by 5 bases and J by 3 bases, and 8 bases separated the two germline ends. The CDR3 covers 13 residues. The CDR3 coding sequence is TGTGCCAGCAGCAGACAGATCTACAATGAGCAGTTCTTC. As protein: CASSRQIYNEQFF. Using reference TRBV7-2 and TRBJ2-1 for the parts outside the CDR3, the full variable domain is GAGVSQSPSNKVTEKGKDVELRCDPISGHTALYWYRQSLGQGLEFLIYFQGNSAPDKSGLPSDRFSAERTGGSVSTLTIQRTQQEDSAVYLCASSRQIYNEQFFGPGTRLTVL.

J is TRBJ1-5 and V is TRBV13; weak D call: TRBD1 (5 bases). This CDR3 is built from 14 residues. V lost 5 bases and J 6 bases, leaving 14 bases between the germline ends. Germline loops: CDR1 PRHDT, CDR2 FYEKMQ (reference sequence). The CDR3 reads CASSHGGGGQPQHF. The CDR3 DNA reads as TGTGCCAGCAGCCATGGCGGGGGAGGTCAGCCCCAGCATTTT. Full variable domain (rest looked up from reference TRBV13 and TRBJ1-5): AAGVIQSPRHLIKEKRETATLKCYPIPRHDTVYWYQQGPGQDPQFLISFYEKMQSDKGSIPDRFSAQQFSDYHSELNMSSLELGDSALYFCASSHGGGGQPQHFGDGTRLSIL.

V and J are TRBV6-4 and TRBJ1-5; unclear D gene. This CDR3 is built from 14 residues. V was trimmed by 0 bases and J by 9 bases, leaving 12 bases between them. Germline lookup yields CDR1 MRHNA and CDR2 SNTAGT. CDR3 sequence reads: CASSDSAGQGPQHF. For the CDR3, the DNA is TGTGCCAGCAGTGACTCTGCAGGTCAAGGGCCCCAGCATTTT.

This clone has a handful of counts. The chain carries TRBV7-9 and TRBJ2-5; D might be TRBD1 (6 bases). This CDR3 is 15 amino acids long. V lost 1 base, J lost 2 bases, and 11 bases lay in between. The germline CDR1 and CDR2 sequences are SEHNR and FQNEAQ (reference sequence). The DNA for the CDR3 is TGTGCCAGCAGCTTAGGTACAGGGAAACAAGAGACCCAGTACTTC. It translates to CASSLGTGKQETQYF.

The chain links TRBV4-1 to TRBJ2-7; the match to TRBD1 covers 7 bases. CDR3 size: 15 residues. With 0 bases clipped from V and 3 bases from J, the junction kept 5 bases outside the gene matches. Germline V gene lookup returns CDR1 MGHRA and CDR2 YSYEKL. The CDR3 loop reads CASSQDPAGGYEQYF. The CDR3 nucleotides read TGCGCCAGCAGCCAAGATCCGGCAGGGGGCTACGAGCAGTACTTC.